The TCR beta chain described here comes from a study of T cell responses to AZD1222 COVID-19 vaccine. General study points: Unmutated variant regions are reportedly the target of nearly half of TCRs that are spike-specific. The span of vaccine-associated CD4 TCRs extended across spike, with dominance at 160-218 and 743-854. Donors were chiefly white British, with a greater number of females, and clonal diversity was perhaps underestimated.

Only in-frame clones appear in the TCRdb table, and some are missing; sequencing was by immunoSEQ multiplex PCR. The table lists about 110,000 clones, less than 90% of them singletons, with roughly a tenth in the top ten. Note on this clone: Its antigen is currently unknown.

Source: peripheral blood, taken on day 0 of AZD1222 vaccination. This TCR came from an adult in good health.

The CDR3 bases are TGTGCCAGCAGCGCAGGGGACAGTACATACGAGCAGTACTTC. It codes for CASSAGDSTYEQYF. This chain uses TRBV9 with TRBJ2-7, with TRBD1 matching over 7 bases. With V trimmed by 3 bases and J by 4 bases, 7 bases remained unmatched. The CDR3 is made up of 14 amino acids. Looked up from germline, CDR1 is SGDLS and CDR2 is YYNGEE.